A single sample is the source of the 30 T cell receptor beta chains below, sequenced in a study of T-cell memory formation after mild COVID-19. TCRdb reprocessed the 5' RACE reads with MiXCR, giving one entry per CDR3 protein. The sample has 170,000 or so distinct CDR3 sequences; 25% to 40% are singletons. Sample: PBMCs or a T cell subset sorted from them (not recorded which). These receptors originate from an adult woman who had mild COVID-19 (a few samples of this study predate the infection). Cell type and time point are not known.

V gene TRBV10-3 combines with J gene TRBJ2-7, with D possibly TRBD2 on 7 matching bases. The CDR3 extends over 15 amino acids. CDR1 is ENHRY and CDR2 is SYGVKD in the germline V gene. V shed 3 bases and J shed 1 base, with 13 bases lying between them. The CDR3 sequence is CAISESRGASYEQYF. The CDR3 nucleotides are TGTGCCATCAGTGAAAGCCGGGGGGCTTCCTACGAGCAGTACTTC.

The rearrangement joins TRBV5-1 to TRBJ2-7; D not certain. V was pared by 1 base and J by 5 bases, with 13 bases between. The germline CDR1 and CDR2 sequences are SGHRS and YFSETQ. CDR3 size: 14 residues. CDR3 coding DNA: TGCGCCAGCAGCTTGAACTCCCCCACGGACGAGCAGTACTTC. Translation: CASSLNSPTDEQYF. The whole variable domain, remainder taken from reference TRBV5-1 and TRBJ2-7, is KAGVTQTPRYLIKTRGQQVTLSCSPISGHRSVSWYQQTPGQGLQFLFEYFSETQRNKGNFPGRFSGRQFSNSRSEMNVSTLELGDSALYLCASSLNSPTDEQYFGPGTRLTVT.

The J gene is TRBJ1-2, the V gene TRBV6-6; D perhaps matches TRBD1 (6 bases). V was trimmed by 8 bases and J by 5 bases, leaving 15 bases between them. The germline CDR1 and CDR2 sequences are MNHNY and SVGAGI (reference sequence). The length of the CDR3 is 13 residues. The CDR3 DNA is TGTGCCAGCTGGCGGGACATTGGATATGGCTACACCTTC. Protein: CASWRDIGYGYTF.

The rearrangement links TRBV18 to TRBJ2-1; TRBD2 matches at 14 bases. With 3 bases clipped from V and 2 bases from J, the junction kept 0 bases outside the gene matches. Germline V gene lookup returns CDR1 KGHSH and CDR2 LQKENI. This CDR3 has 16 amino acids. CDR3 sequence: CASSPGLAGAYNEQFF. In DNA form, the CDR3 reads TGTGCCAGCTCACCGGGACTAGCGGGGGCCTACAATGAGCAGTTCTTC.

As regards this clonotype: An end of the junction does not agree with germline; a read error may underlie this. V and J are TRBV9 and TRBJ2-2; perhaps TRBD2 as D (5 bases). CDR3 size: 15 residues. Germline CDR1 and CDR2: SGDLS and YYNGEE. The CDR3 sequence: CDSSVATRVDGELFF. The CDR3 region has the DNA TGTGACAGCAGCGTAGCTACGCGGGTCGACGGGGAGCTGTTTTTT.

The V and J genes are TRBV6-5 and TRBJ2-7, with a weak D call TRBD1 (6 bases). CDR1 MNHEY and CDR2 SVGAGI come from the germline V gene. The CDR3 has 14 amino acids. Between the trimmed V and J ends, which lost 7 bases and 0 bases, there was a span of 13 bases. Here the CDR3 reads CASTAGGSSYEQYF. The CDR3 coding sequence is TGTGCCAGCACTGCTGGGGGCAGCTCCTACGAGCAGTACTTC.

A few counts support this clonotype. The chain links TRBV29-1 to TRBJ2-7; a possible D gene is TRBD1 (6 bases). Germline CDR1 and CDR2: SQVTM and ANQGSEA. The CDR3 totals 11 residues. V gave up 4 bases and J gave up 6 bases, with 10 bases separating them. This CDR3 is CSVVLGGEQYF. DNA for the CDR3: TGCAGCGTTGTCCTAGGGGGCGAGCAGTACTTC.

The sample holds a few counts of this clonotype. This sequence joins TRBV12-5 and TRBJ1-2; D gene uncertain. Looked up from germline, CDR1 is LGHNT and CDR2 is FRNRAP. V dropped 3 bases and J dropped 6 bases, with 14 bases sitting between them. The CDR3 loop spans 14 amino acids. CDR3 sequence: CASGLPRPKDGYTF. CDR3 coding DNA: TGTGCTAGTGGTTTACCGAGGCCTAAGGATGGCTACACCTTC.

This clonotype was recorded many times. This chain joins TRBV7-8 and TRBJ2-2; D gene uncertain. Germline assignment: CDR1 SGHVS and CDR2 FQNEAQ. The CDR3 extends over 13 amino acids. Trimming cost V 0 bases and J 4 bases, with 3 bases left between them. The CDR3 region has the DNA TGTGCCAGCAGCTTAGCGGGCACCGGGGAGCTGTTTTTT. Residues: CASSLAGTGELFF. Full variable domain (missing parts from reference TRBV7-8 and TRBJ2-2): GAGVSQSPRYKVAKRGQDVALRCDPISGHVSLFWYQQALGQGPEFLTYFQNEAQLDKSGLPSDRFFAERPEGSVSTLKIQRTQQEDSAVYLCASSLAGTGELFFGEGSRLTVL.

The V call is TRBV6-6, the J call TRBJ2-7, with D possibly being TRBD1 (5 bases). V lost 5 bases and J 4 bases, leaving 12 bases between the germline ends. This CDR3 is built from 13 residues. CDR1 is MNHNY, CDR2 SVGAGI, per germline (reference sequence). This chain's CDR3 is CASSQPRAYEQYF. CDR3 DNA sequence: TGTGCCAGCAGTCAACCCAGGGCGTACGAGCAGTACTTC.

V usage is TRBV7-8 and J usage is TRBJ1-2; D uncertain. The CDR3 consists of 13 residues. Looked up from germline, CDR1 is SGHVS and CDR2 is FQNEAQ. The V gene lost 0 bases and the J gene lost 8 bases, with 10 bases spanning the gap. The CDR3: CASSLAGVGGYTF. For the CDR3, the DNA is TGTGCCAGCAGCTTAGCGGGCGTGGGGGGCTACACCTTC.

In its sample, this clonotype was seen once. This chain uses TRBV5-1 with TRBJ2-1; 10 nucleotides align to TRBD2. This CDR3 is 20 amino acids long. Germline CDR1 is SGHRS and CDR2 is YFSETQ. V shed 0 bases, J shed 5 bases, and the junction held 17 bases outside the gene matches. This CDR3 is CASSLETPTTLAGTDNEQFF. For the CDR3, the DNA is TGCGCCAGCAGCTTGGAGACACCCACAACACTAGCGGGGACGGACAATGAGCAGTTCTTC.

DNA for the CDR3: TGCAGTGCTACCCATGGACAGGGCCTCAATCAGCCCCAGCATTTT. Amino acids: CSATHGQGLNQPQHF. The gene calls are TRBV20-1 and TRBJ1-5; 8 bases are shared with TRBD1. CDR1 is DFQATT, CDR2 SNEGSKA, per germline (reference sequence). The CDR3 is made up of 15 amino acids. Losses at the gene ends were 4 bases for V and 3 bases for J; bases not matched to a gene: 8.

This clonotype turned up a few times. The junction departs from the called germline gene at one end, perhaps through a read error. The chain couples TRBV7-7 to TRBJ2-3, with no clear D. The germline V gene has CDR1 SSHAT and CDR2 FNYEAQ (reference sequence). The CDR3 contains 14 residues. CDR3 amino acids: CASSLSSIGDTQYF. The CDR3 nucleotides are TGTGCTAGCAGCTTATCGTCGATTGGGGATACGCAGTATTTT.

J is TRBJ1-2 and V is TRBV5-1, with TRBD1 matching over 9 bases. CDR3 length equals 14 residues. V trimming: 5 bases; J trimming: 3 bases; junction bases outside the gene matches: 5. Germline CDR1 and CDR2: SGHRS and YFSETQ. The CDR3 spells CASRGQGKDYGYTF. The CDR3 coding sequence is TGCGCCAGCAGGGGACAGGGAAAGGACTATGGCTACACCTTC.

This clonotype has a count of ten or more. The chain carries TRBV20-1 and TRBJ1-1; D gene uncertain. V dropped 0 bases and J dropped 5 bases, with 13 bases sitting between them. This CDR3 is built from 14 residues. Germline CDR1 is DFQATT and CDR2 is SNEGSKA (reference sequence). The CDR3, as DNA: TGCAGTGCTAGAGACCCCCGTTATGAGACTGAAGCTTTCTTT. It codes for CSARDPRYETEAFF.

This clonotype was seen only a few times. This sequence joins TRBV5-4 and TRBJ2-1; TRBD2 is a possible D gene (5 bases). V lost 3 bases, J lost 1 base, and 14 bases lay in between. This CDR3 comprises 16 residues. Germline lookup yields CDR1 SGHNT and CDR2 YYREEE (reference sequence). The CDR3 protein is CASSSLLGNSYNEQFF. The CDR3 DNA sequence: TGTGCCAGCAGCTCGTTACTAGGAAATTCCTACAATGAGCAGTTCTTC.

The J gene is TRBJ2-3, the V gene TRBV20-1, with 8 bases that match TRBD2. The CDR3 runs 15 residues. Germline V gives CDR1 DFQATT, CDR2 SNEGSKA (reference sequence). J was trimmed by 6 bases and V by 5 bases; bases with no gene match: 13. The CDR3 region is CSAPPPIGRADTQYF. CDR3 DNA sequence: TGCAGTGCTCCCCCCCCCATCGGGAGGGCCGATACGCAGTATTTT.

The chain is built from TRBV6-1 and TRBJ2-1; 13 nucleotides match TRBD2. Germline CDR1 is MNHNS and CDR2 is SASEGT. The V gene end was trimmed by 6 bases and the J gene end by 7 bases; junction bases not matched to a gene: 6. The CDR3 contains 15 residues. CDR3 in DNA: TGTGCCAGCAGACTAGCGGGAGGGCCGAATAATGAGCAGTTCTTC. It specifies CASRLAGGPNNEQFF.

This clonotype turned up a few times. The J gene is TRBJ2-7, the V gene TRBV7-6; a weak D match, TRBD2 (5 bases). Per germline, CDR1 SGHVS and CDR2 FNYEAQ. V lost 5 bases to trimming and J lost 2 bases, with 16 bases between them. The length of the CDR3 is 15 residues. The CDR3 bases are TGTGCCAGCAGCCCCCTGGAGGCGGGCGCCTACGAGCAGTACTTC. Translating it yields CASSPLEAGAYEQYF.

This clonotype was counted between two and nine times. The V and J genes are TRBV7-2 and TRBJ2-1; tentatively, D is TRBD1 (5 bases). This CDR3 region has 17 residues. Trimming cost V 1 base and J 2 bases, with 15 bases left between them. CDR1 and CDR2 (germline): SGHTA, FQGNSA. CDR3 amino acids: CASSLGFRSGTYNEQFF. CDR3 DNA sequence: TGTGCCAGCAGCTTAGGATTTCGATCAGGGACCTACAATGAGCAGTTCTTC.

This clonotype has just a few counts. The chain uses TRBV24-1 and TRBJ2-1, with D unresolved. The length of the CDR3 is 13 residues. Trimming shortened V by 2 bases and J by 14 bases, and 15 bases separated the two germline ends. Germline CDR1 reads KGHDR; CDR2 reads SFDVKD. CDR3 amino acids: CATSDSSHRGEFF. The DNA of the CDR3 is TGTGCCACCAGTGATTCGTCGCATCGTGGGGAGTTCTTC.

In DNA form, the CDR3 reads TGTGCCAGCAGCTTAAGCCAGAGGCAGTTCTTC. It codes for CASSLSQRQFF. This chain uses TRBV7-2 with TRBJ2-1; no firm D call. The CDR3 has 11 amino acids. From germline, CDR1 is SGHTA and CDR2 FQGNSA. Trimming stripped 2 bases from V and 12 bases from J, with 8 bases between.

This chain uses TRBV7-9 with TRBJ2-1, with D possibly matching TRBD2 (5 bases). In germline, CDR1 is SEHNR, CDR2 FQNEAQ (reference sequence). With 6 bases removed from V and 8 bases from J, the gap between germline ends came to 14 bases. The CDR3 loop spans 13 amino acids. The CDR3: CASREGAMHEQFF. The CDR3 DNA reads TGTGCCAGCAGAGAGGGAGCAATGCATGAGCAGTTCTTC.

This chain links TRBV12-3 or TRBV12-4 with TRBJ2-7, with no clear D. The CDR3 sequence is 13 residues long. Trimming shortened V by 3 bases and J by 0 bases, and 6 bases separated the two germline ends. DNA for the CDR3: TGTGCCAGCAGTTTCGGATACTCCTACGAGCAGTACTTC. Its protein is CASSFGYSYEQYF.

The chain uses TRBV7-9 and TRBJ2-7; 13 bases line up with TRBD2. There are 16 residues in the CDR3. From germline, CDR1 is SEHNR and CDR2 FQNEAQ (reference sequence). The trim removed 5 bases at V and 6 bases at J, leaving 10 bases unmatched. CDR3 in amino acids: CASSTLAGGPLFEQYF. The CDR3 DNA follows: TGTGCCAGCAGCACACTAGCGGGAGGGCCGCTTTTCGAGCAGTACTTC.

This rearrangement joins TRBV7-9 to TRBJ2-7, with 9 nucleotides matching TRBD2. The CDR3 runs 15 residues. CDR1 is SEHNR, CDR2 FQNEAQ, per germline (reference sequence). V gave up 5 bases and J gave up 2 bases; unmatched junction bases: 7. CDR3 region: CASSHPAGGAYEQYF. CDR3 in DNA: TGTGCCAGCAGCCACCCGGCGGGAGGGGCCTACGAGCAGTACTTC.

V gene TRBV14 combines with J gene TRBJ2-1; 10 nucleotides align to TRBD2. Germline V gene data show CDR1 as SGHDN and CDR2 as FVKESK. The V segment lost 4 bases and the J segment 2 bases; nucleotides outside the gene matches: 5. This CDR3 comprises 16 residues. Written as DNA, the CDR3 is TGTGCCAGCAGCCGAGCGGGAGGGGGCCCCTACAATGAGCAGTTCTTC. Protein sequence: CASSRAGGGPYNEQFF.

J is TRBJ2-5 and V is TRBV12-3 or TRBV12-4, with 12 bases lining up with TRBD2. With V trimmed by 6 bases and J by 5 bases, 13 bases remained unmatched. This CDR3 is 17 amino acids long. The CDR3 nucleotides read TGTGCCAGCAGGAGTGGTCTAGCGGGGGGGCCGGGGGAGACCCAGTACTTC. This encodes CASRSGLAGGPGETQYF.

The genes are TRBV5-4 and TRBJ1-1; TRBD1 aligns across 7 bases. In germline, CDR1 is SGHNT, CDR2 YYREEE (reference sequence). V trimming: 2 bases; J trimming: 1 base; junction bases outside the gene matches: 8. The length of the CDR3 is 16 residues. The CDR3 coding sequence is TGTGCCAGCAGCTTTGGACAGGCTGCAAGGAACACTGAAGCTTTCTTT. It specifies CASSFGQAARNTEAFF.